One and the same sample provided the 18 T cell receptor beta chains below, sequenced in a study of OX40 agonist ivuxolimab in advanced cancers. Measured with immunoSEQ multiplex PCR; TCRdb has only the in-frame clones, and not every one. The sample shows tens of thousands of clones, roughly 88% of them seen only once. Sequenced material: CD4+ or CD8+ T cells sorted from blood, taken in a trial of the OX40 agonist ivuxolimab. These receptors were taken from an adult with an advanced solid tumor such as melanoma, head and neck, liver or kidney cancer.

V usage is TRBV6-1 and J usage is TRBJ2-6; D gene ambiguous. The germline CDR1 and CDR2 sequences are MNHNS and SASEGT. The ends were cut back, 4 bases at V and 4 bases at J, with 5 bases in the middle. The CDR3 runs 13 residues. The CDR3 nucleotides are TGTGCCAGCAGTGCATCAGGGGCCAACGTCCTGACTTTC. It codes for CASSASGANVLTF.

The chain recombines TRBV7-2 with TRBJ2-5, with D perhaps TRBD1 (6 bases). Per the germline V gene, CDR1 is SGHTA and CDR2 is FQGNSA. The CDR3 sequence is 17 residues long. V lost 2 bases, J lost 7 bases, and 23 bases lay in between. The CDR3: CASSLNGRLGGSGTQYF. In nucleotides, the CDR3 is TGTGCCAGCAGCTTAAACGGCAGGCTAGGGGGTTCGGGGACCCAGTACTTC. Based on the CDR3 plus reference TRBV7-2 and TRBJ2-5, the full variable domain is GAGVSQSPSNKVTEKGKDVELRCDPISGHTALYWYRQSLGQGLEFLIYFQGNSAPDKSGLPSDRFSAERTGGSVSTLTIQRTQQEDSAVYLCASSLNGRLGGSGTQYFGPGTRLLVL.

CDR3 protein: CASSERVGGTYNEQFF. For the CDR3, the DNA is TGTGCCAGCAGTGAAAGAGTCGGTGGTACCTACAATGAGCAGTTCTTC. The chain carries TRBV6-1 and TRBJ2-1, with D unclear. Trimming took off 2 bases at V and 2 bases at J, with 13 bases between the two ends. Germline CDR1 and CDR2: MNHNS and SASEGT. The CDR3 extends over 16 amino acids.

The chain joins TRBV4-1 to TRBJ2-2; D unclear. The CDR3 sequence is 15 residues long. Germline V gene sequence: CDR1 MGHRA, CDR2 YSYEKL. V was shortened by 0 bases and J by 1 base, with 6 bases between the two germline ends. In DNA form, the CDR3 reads TGCGCCAGCAGCCAAGACCGGGTGAACACCGGGGAGCTGTTTTTT. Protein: CASSQDRVNTGELFF.

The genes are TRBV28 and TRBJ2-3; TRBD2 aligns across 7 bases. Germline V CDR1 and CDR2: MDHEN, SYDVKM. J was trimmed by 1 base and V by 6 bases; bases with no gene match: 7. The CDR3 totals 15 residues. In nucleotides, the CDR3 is TGTGCCAGCAGGCCCAACCGGGGGGGCACAGATACGCAGTATTTT. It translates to CASRPNRGGTDTQYF.

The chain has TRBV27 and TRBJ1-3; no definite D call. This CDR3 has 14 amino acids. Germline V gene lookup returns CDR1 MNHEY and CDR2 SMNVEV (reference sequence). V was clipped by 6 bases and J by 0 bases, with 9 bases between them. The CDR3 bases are TGTGCCAGCAGCAAGTCCAACTCTGGAAACACCATATATTTT. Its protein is CASSKSNSGNTIYF.

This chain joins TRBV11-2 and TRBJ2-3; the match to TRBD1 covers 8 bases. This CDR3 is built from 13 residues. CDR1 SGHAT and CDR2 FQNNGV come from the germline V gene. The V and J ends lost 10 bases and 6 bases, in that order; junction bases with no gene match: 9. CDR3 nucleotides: TGTGCCACCCGGACAGGGACCCTGGATACGCAGTATTTT. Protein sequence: CATRTGTLDTQYF.

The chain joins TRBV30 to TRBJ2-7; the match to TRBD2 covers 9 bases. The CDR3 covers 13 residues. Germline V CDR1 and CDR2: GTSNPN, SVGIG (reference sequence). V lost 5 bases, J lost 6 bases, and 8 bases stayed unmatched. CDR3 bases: TGTGCCTGGGGGCCCGGGACTAGCCGCGAGCAGTACTTC. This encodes CAWGPGTSREQYF.

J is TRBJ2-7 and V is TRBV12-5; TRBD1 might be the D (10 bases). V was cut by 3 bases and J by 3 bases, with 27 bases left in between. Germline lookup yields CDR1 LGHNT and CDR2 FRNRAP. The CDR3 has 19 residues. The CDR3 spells CASGFVGTGVIAGDYEQYF. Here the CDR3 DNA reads TGTGCTAGTGGTTTTGTAGGGACAGGGGTAATAGCGGGGGACTACGAGCAGTACTTC. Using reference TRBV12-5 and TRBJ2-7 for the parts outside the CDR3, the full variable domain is DARVTQTPRHKVTEMGQEVTMRCQPILGHNTVFWYRQTMMQGLELLAYFRNRAPLDDSGMPKDRFSAEMPDATLATLKIQPSEPRDSAVYFCASGFVGTGVIAGDYEQYFGPGTRLTVT.

The CDR3 DNA sequence: TGTGCCAGCTCATCGTCCTACGAGCAGTACTTC. Encoded protein: CASSSSYEQYF. The chain combines TRBV18 with TRBJ2-7; D uncertain. This CDR3 spans 11 amino acids. Trimming stripped 5 bases from V and 1 base from J, with 3 bases between. Germline V gene sequence: CDR1 KGHSH, CDR2 LQKENI.

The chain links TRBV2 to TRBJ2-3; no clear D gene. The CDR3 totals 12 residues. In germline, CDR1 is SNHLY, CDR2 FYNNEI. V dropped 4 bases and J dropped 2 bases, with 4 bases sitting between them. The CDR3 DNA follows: TGTGCCAGCAGTGTCATCACAGATACGCAGTATTTT. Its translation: CASSVITDTQYF. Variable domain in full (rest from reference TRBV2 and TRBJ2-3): EPEVTQTPSHQVTQMGQEVILRCVPISNHLYFYWYRQILGQKVEFLVSFYNNEISEKSEIFDDQFSVERPDGSNFTLKIRSTKLEDSAMYFCASSVITDTQYFGPGTRLTVL.

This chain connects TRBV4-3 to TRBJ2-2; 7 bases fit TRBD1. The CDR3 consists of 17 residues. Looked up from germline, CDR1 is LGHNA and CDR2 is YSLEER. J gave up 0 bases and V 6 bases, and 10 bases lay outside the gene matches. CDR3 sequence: CASRHRGKGANTGELFF. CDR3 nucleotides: TGCGCCAGCAGACACAGGGGAAAGGGAGCGAACACCGGGGAGCTGTTTTTT.

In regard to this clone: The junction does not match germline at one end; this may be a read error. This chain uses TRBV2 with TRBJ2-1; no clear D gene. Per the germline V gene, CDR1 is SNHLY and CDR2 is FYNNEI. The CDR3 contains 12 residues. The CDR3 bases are TGTGCCAGCCGTGATGTTGGATTTGAGCAGTTCTTC. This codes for CASRDVGFEQFF. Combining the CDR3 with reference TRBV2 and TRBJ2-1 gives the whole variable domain EPEVTQTPSHQVTQMGQEVILRCVPISNHLYFYWYRQILGQKVEFLVSFYNNEISEKSEIFDDQFSVERPDGSNFTLKIRSTKLEDSAMYFCASRDVGFEQFFGPGTRLTVL.

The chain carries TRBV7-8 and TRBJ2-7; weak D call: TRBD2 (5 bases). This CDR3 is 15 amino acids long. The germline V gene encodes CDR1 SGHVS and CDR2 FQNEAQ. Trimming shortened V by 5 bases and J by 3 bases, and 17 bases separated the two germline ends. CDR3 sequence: CASSPRADPGYEQYF. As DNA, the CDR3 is TGTGCCAGCAGCCCCCGAGCGGACCCCGGCTACGAGCAGTACTTC.

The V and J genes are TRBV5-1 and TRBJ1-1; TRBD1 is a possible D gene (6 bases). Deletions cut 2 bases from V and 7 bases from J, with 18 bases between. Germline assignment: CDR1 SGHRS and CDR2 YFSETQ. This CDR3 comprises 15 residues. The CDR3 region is CASSFIQGGTGEAFF. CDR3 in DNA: TGCGCCAGCAGCTTTATTCAAGGGGGAACAGGTGAAGCTTTCTTT.

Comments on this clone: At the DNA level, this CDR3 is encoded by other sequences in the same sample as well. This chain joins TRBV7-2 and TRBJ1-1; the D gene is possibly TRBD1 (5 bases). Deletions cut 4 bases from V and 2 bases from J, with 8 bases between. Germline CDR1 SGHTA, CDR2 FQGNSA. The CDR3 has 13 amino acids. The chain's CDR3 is CASSSQGNTEAFF. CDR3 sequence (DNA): TGTGCCAGCAGCTCTCAGGGAAACACTGAAGCTTTCTTT.

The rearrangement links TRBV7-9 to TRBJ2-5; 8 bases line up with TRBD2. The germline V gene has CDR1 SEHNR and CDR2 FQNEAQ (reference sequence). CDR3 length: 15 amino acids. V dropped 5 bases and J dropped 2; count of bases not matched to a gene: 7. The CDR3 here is CASSRNSGTQETQYF. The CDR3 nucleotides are TGTGCCAGCAGCCGTAATAGCGGGACTCAAGAGACCCAGTACTTC.

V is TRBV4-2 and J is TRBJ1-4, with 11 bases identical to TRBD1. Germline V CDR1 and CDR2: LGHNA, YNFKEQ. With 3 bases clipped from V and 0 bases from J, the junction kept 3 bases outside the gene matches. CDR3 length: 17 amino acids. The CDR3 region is CASSQQGQGATNEKLFF. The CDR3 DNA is TGTGCCAGCAGCCAGCAGGGACAGGGGGCAACTAATGAAAAACTGTTTTTT.